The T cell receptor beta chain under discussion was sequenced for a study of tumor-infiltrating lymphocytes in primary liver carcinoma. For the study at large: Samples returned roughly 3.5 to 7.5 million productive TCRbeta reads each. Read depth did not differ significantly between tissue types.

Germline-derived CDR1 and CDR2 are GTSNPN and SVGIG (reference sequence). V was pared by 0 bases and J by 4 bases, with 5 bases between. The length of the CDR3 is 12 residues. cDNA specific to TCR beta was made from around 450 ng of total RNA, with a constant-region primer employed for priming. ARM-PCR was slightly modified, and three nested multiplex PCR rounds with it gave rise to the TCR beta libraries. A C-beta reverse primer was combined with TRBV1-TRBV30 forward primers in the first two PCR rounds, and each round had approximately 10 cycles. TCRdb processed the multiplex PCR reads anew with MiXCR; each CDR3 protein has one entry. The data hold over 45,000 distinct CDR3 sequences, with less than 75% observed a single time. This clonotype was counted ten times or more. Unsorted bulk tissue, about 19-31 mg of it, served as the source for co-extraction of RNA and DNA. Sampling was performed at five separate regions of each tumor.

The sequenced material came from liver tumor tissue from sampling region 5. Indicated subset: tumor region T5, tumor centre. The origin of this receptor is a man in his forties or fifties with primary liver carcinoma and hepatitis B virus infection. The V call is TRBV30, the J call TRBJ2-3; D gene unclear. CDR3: CAWSVLADTQYF. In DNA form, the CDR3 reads TGTGCCTGGAGTGTACTGGCAGATACGCAGTATTTT.